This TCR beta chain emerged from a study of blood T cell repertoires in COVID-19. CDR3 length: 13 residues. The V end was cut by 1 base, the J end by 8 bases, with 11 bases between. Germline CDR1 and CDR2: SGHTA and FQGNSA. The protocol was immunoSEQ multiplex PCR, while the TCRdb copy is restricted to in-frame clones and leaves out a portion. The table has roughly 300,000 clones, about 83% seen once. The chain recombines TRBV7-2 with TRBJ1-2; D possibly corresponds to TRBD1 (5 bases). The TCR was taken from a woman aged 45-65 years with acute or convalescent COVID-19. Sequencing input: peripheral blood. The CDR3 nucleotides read TGTGCCAGCAGCTTAGAGACAGCACGGGGCTACACCTTC. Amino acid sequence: CASSLETARGYTF.